This TCR beta chain was recovered during a study of blood T cell repertoires in COVID-19. Study details: Sites across the United States, Italy and Spain contributed samples from acute and convalescent COVID-19. T cells, B-cell-depleted T cells, or PBMCs supplied cDNA or gDNA.

Losses at the gene ends were 0 bases for V and 3 bases for J; bases not matched to a gene: 4. This CDR3 is built from 16 residues. CDR1 KGHSH and CDR2 LQKENI come from the germline V gene. Per the study methods: Quantification of nucleated cells was approximated via reference gene primer amplification. The data were produced by immunoSEQ multiplex PCR, yet TCRdb's version contains in-frame clones alone and is incomplete. V, J and clone size derive from that table, while D and trimming were established from the DNA sequence. The sample holds about 170,000 clones, 84% seen once. Specimen: peripheral blood. This clonotype was obtained from a man aged 40-49 years who had recovered from COVID-19. The chain recombines TRBV18 with TRBJ2-7; 11 bases agree with TRBD2. This CDR3 reads CASSPPRTSGYYEQYF. CDR3 nucleotide sequence: TGTGCCAGCTCACCACCGAGGACTAGCGGGTACTACGAGCAGTACTTC.